A selection of T cell receptor beta chains follows, all from one sample in a study of vaccination effects on CD4 cells after COVID-19. No antigen has been identified for these receptors. TCRdb keeps only in-frame clones here, not all; method: immunoSEQ multiplex PCR. The sample has about 24,000 clones, 81% seen once. The sequenced sample was CD4+ T cells from PBMCs cultured with SARS-CoV-2 spike peptides, obtained after COVID-19 vaccination. The receptors stem from a human donor who received a COVID-19 vaccine. Some clones in this sample may be carry-over from other donors' samples. CDR3s include the opening cysteine and the closing phenylalanine or tryptophan. D genes are given only for firm matches. Clone size is shown for a subset of rows, as once, few, many or a class of expanded clone.

CDR3 DNA	CDR3 protein	V gene	J gene	D gene	clone size
TGCGCCAGCAGCCAAGACACAATTTCACCCCTCCACTTT	CASSQDTISPLHF	TRBV4-3	TRBJ1-6	-	-
TGCGCCAGCAGCCCAGAACAAGAGACCCAGTACTTC	CASSPEQETQYF	TRBV5-1	TRBJ2-5	-	-
TGTGCCAGCAGCCAACCAGCAGGGCCGAACACTGAAGCTTTCTTT	CASSQPAGPNTEAFF	TRBV3-1/TRBV3-2	TRBJ1-1	-	-
TGTGCCATCAGTCGGAATGGGGACACTGAAGCTTTCTTT	CAISRNGDTEAFF	TRBV10-3	TRBJ1-1	-	medium-sized
TGTGCCAGCAGGAGGCCGGGTATCCAAGAGACCCAGTACTTC	CASRRPGIQETQYF	TRBV25-1	TRBJ2-5	-	-
TGCGCCAGCAGGCGGGGGGGTTCCACAGATACGCAGTATTTT	CASRRGGSTDTQYF	TRBV10-2	TRBJ2-3	TRBD2	-
TGTGCCAGCTCAGGACAGGGTGAACAGCCCCAGCATTTT	CASSGQGEQPQHF	TRBV18	TRBJ1-5	TRBD1	-
TGTGCCAGCAGCCTAGCGGGGGGGCGGTCAGATACGCAGTATTTT	CASSLAGGRSDTQYF	TRBV7-3	TRBJ2-3	TRBD2	-
TGTGCCAGCAGCGCTAGCGACAGGGGGCGAAACACCGGGGAGCTGTTTTTT	CASSASDRGRNTGELFF	TRBV13	TRBJ2-2	TRBD1	-
TGTGCCAGCAGCTACCGGGGAACAGATAATTCACCCCTCCACTTT	CASSYRGTDNSPLHF	TRBV9	TRBJ1-6	-	-
TGTGCCAGCAGCTTGCCTAGCACAGATACGCAGTATTTT	CASSLPSTDTQYF	TRBV5-6	TRBJ2-3	-	-
TGCGCCAGCAGTCTAGCCGATGAGCAGTTCTTC	CASSLADEQFF	TRBV10-2	TRBJ2-1	-	-
TGTGCCAGCAGCGTTAGAGGCGGCACTGAAGCTTTCTTT	CASSVRGGTEAFF	TRBV7-3	TRBJ1-1	-	-
TGTGCCAGCAGCGGCGACCGGGGTTCACCCCTCCACTTT	CASSGDRGSPLHF	TRBV27	TRBJ1-6	-	-
TGTGCCAGTATGATGCAGCAGACGGCTAATGAAAAACTGTTTTTT	CASMMQQTANEKLFF	TRBV19	TRBJ1-4	-	-
TGTGCTAGTGGTTTGAGGGAAAACATTCAGTACTTC	CASGLRENIQYF	TRBV12-5	TRBJ2-4	-	-
TGTGCCAGCAGCGTAGATCGAGGGGGCCCTGAAGCTTTCTTT	CASSVDRGGPEAFF	TRBV7-2	TRBJ1-1	TRBD1	-
TGCAGCGTTGAATTATTAGCTGAAGCTTTCTTT	CSVELLAEAFF	TRBV29-1	TRBJ1-1	-	-
TGTGCCAGCAGCCTCCTGGGGGGGGCTGGAAACACCATATATTTT	CASSLLGGAGNTIYF	TRBV3-1/TRBV3-2	TRBJ1-3	-	-
TGTGCCAGCAGCTCAGGGGGCGCCCCTGGGGCCAACGTCCTGACTTTC	CASSSGGAPGANVLTF	TRBV5-4	TRBJ2-6	TRBD1	-
TGTGCCAGCAGCGGGGGACCCGAGGGGAAGACCCAGTACTTC	CASSGGPEGKTQYF	TRBV11-2	TRBJ2-5	-	-
TGTGCCAGCAGTCTGCGGGGGAACACCGGGGAGCTGTTTTTT	CASSLRGNTGELFF	TRBV2	TRBJ2-2	-	-
TGTGCCAGCAGCGTAATGAGTAGAGTAGTTGGGGCCAACGTCCTGACTTTC	CASSVMSRVVGANVLTF	TRBV9	TRBJ2-6	-	-
TGCGCCAGCAGCGCCGGGACTATCTACAATGAGCAGTTCTTC	CASSAGTIYNEQFF	TRBV10-1	TRBJ2-1	TRBD2	-
TGTGCCAGCAGCGTAGCGATAGGCCAAGAGACCCAGTACTTC	CASSVAIGQETQYF	TRBV9	TRBJ2-5	-	once
TGTGCCAGTAGCCGCCGGGACAGGGGGGAGACCCAGTACTTC	CASSRRDRGETQYF	TRBV19	TRBJ2-5	TRBD1	-
TGTGCCAGCAGCGACTTCGGAGGGTATGGGTATGGCTACACCTTC	CASSDFGGYGYGYTF	TRBV9	TRBJ1-2	-	-
TGTGCCAGCAGCTTGGGGTCGTGGGAGACCCAGTACTTC	CASSLGSWETQYF	TRBV7-9	TRBJ2-5	-	-
TGCGCCAGCAGCCAAGATTGGGGTCAGGGGATAGATACGCAGTATTTT	CASSQDWGQGIDTQYF	TRBV4-3	TRBJ2-3	-	-
TGTGCCAGCAGCTTAGGGGACATGGGGACCCAGTACTTC	CASSLGDMGTQYF	TRBV7-3	TRBJ2-5	-	-
TGTGCCTCCCGGGACAGTTCAGGTGCAGATACGCAGTATTTT	CASRDSSGADTQYF	TRBV19	TRBJ2-3	TRBD1	-
TGTGCCAGCAGTTACGCGGCGCACTCTGGGGCCAACGTCCTGACTTTC	CASSYAAHSGANVLTF	TRBV6-5	TRBJ2-6	-	-
TGTGCCAGCAGCTTATCCCAGGACAGGGAGAATGAGCAGTTCTTC	CASSLSQDRENEQFF	TRBV7-9	TRBJ2-1	TRBD1	-